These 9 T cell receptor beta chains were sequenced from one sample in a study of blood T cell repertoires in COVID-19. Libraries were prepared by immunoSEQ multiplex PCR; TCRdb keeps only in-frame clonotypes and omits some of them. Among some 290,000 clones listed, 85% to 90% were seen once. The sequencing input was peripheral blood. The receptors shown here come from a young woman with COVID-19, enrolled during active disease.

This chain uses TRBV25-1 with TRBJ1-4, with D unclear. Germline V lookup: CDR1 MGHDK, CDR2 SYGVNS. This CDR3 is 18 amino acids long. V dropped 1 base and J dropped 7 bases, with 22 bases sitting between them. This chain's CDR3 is CASSESSPTVRAGEKLFF. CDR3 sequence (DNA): TGTGCCAGCAGTGAATCCTCTCCTACAGTTCGGGCGGGTGAAAAACTGTTTTTT. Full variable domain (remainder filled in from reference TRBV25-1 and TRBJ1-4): EADIYQTPRYLVIGTGKKITLECSQTMGHDKMYWYQQDPGMELHLIHYSYGVNSTEKGDLSSESTVSRIRTEHFPLTLESARPSHTSQYLCASSESSPTVRAGEKLFFGSGTQLSVL.

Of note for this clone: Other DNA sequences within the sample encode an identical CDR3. The CDR3 loop reads CASSLVGQGNTEAFF. The CDR3 bases are TGCGCCAGCAGCTTGGTGGGACAGGGCAACACTGAAGCTTTCTTT. The chain recombines TRBV5-1 with TRBJ1-1, with 9 nucleotides matching TRBD1. The CDR3 length is 15 residues. J lost 2 bases, V lost 0 bases, and 2 bases had no gene match. CDR1 and CDR2 from the germline V gene are SGHRS and YFSETQ.

CDR3: CASTPGVADLETQYF. Written as DNA, the CDR3 is TGTGCCAGCACCCCCGGGGTAGCCGATCTAGAGACCCAGTACTTC. The V gene is TRBV6-6, the J gene TRBJ2-5; weak D call: TRBD2 (5 bases). The CDR3 runs 15 residues. V shed 7 bases and J shed 4 bases, with 19 bases lying between them. Germline V gives CDR1 MNHNY, CDR2 SVGAGI (reference sequence).

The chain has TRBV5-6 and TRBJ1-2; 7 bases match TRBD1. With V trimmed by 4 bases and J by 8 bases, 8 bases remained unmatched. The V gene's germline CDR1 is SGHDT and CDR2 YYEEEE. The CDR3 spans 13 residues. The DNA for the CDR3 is TGTGCCAGCAGCCTAGGGGGCGCAGGGGGCTACACCTTC. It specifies CASSLGGAGGYTF.

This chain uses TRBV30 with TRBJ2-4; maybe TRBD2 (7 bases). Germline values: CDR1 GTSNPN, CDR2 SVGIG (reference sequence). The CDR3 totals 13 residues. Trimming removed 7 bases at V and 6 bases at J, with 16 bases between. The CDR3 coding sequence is TGTGCCTTACTCCGGGGGGCGGGAAACATTCAGTACTTC. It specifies CALLRGAGNIQYF.

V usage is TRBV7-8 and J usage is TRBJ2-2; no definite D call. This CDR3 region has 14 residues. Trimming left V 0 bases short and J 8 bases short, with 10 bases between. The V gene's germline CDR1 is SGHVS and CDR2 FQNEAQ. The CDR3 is CASSLARKTGELFF. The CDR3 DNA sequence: TGTGCCAGCAGCTTAGCGCGCAAGACTGGGGAGCTGTTTTTT.

The CDR3 here is CAIRGQVSAGELFF. The CDR3 DNA follows: TGTGCCATCAGGGGACAGGTCAGTGCCGGGGAGCTGTTTTTT. The rearrangement joins TRBV10-3 to TRBJ2-2; 8 nucleotides align to TRBD1. Germline assignment: CDR1 ENHRY and CDR2 SYGVKD. There are 14 residues in the CDR3. Germline trimming cut 6 bases from V and 6 bases from J; bases unmatched to any gene: 6.

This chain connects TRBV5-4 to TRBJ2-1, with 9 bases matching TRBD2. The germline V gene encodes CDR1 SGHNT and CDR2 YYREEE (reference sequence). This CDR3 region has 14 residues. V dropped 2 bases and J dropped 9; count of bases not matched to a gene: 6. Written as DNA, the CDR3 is TGTGCCAGCAGCTTTGAGCGGGAGGAGGGTGAGCAGTTCTTC. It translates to CASSFEREEGEQFF.

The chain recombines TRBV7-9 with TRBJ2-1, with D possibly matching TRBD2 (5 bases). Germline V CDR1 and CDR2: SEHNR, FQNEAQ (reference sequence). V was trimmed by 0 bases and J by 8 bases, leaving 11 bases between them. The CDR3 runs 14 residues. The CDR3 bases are TGTGCCAGCAGCTTAGCTGGCCCGAGGGATGAGCAGTTCTTC. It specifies CASSLAGPRDEQFF.